Each of the 23 T cell receptor beta chains below was sequenced from the same sample in a study of T cells in Graves' hyperthyroidism and ophthalmopathy (dated by TCRdb to about 2019). The protocol used for the library was multiplex PCR. The sequencer listed for this sample is Illumina HiSeq 2000. Amplification of TCR beta CDR3 regions was carried out from RNA transcripts. The first round of RT-PCR for the TCR CDR3 was performed with the HTBI primer set and the Qiagen OneStep RT-PCR kit. TCRdb ran its own pipeline on the public reads, namely fastp trimming at Q25 and MiXCR clone calling, and kept in-frame beta chains. A single entry per CDR3 protein holds the most common genes and DNA from its merged rows. Counted in this sample were about 840,000 distinct CDR3 sequences; 35% to 40% of them appeared once. 8% to 9% of the sample goes to the ten largest clones. Material for sequencing was blood. Receptors originate from a man aged 18-30 years with Graves' hyperthyroidism.

V gene TRBV12-3 or TRBV12-4 combines with J gene TRBJ2-5; maybe TRBD2 (6 bases). Deletions cut 3 bases from V and 1 base from J, with 9 bases between. The CDR3 has 14 residues. The CDR3 nucleotides are TGTGCCAGCAGTTTGGTACTAGCCCAAGAGACCCAGTACTTC. This codes for CASSLVLAQETQYF.

This clonotype came up many times. The CDR3 DNA reads as TGCAGTGCTAGAGATAGGGCGGGAGCCCCCTACGAGCAGTACTTC. Protein sequence: CSARDRAGAPYEQYF. The chain is built from TRBV20-1 and TRBJ2-7, with TRBD2 matching over 7 bases. V lost 0 bases to trimming and J lost 2 bases; unmatched junction nucleotides: 7. Germline V gives CDR1 DFQATT, CDR2 SNEGSKA (reference sequence). This CDR3 is built from 15 residues.

This clonotype was counted only a few times. Here the CDR3 DNA reads TGTGCCAGCAGCGGGCGGGATCCCACCGGGGAGCTGTTTTTT. It is translated as CASSGRDPTGELFF. V gene TRBV9 combines with J gene TRBJ2-2; perhaps TRBD2 as D (6 bases). The germline CDR1 and CDR2 sequences are SGDLS and YYNGEE. The CDR3 length is 14 residues. Trimming stripped 3 bases from V and 4 bases from J, with 10 bases between.

This clonotype showed up just a few times. This sequence joins TRBV5-1 and TRBJ1-3; no reliable D call. The germline V gene encodes CDR1 SGHRS and CDR2 YFSETQ. This CDR3 region has 16 residues. V was pared by 0 bases and J by 0 bases, with 10 bases between. CDR3 nucleotide sequence: TGCGCCAGCAGCTTGGGGGCCCTTCGCTCTGGAAACACCATATATTTT. Protein: CASSLGALRSGNTIYF.

This clonotype occurred many times. V usage is TRBV29-1 and J usage is TRBJ1-4; D unresolved. The CDR3 is 12 amino acids. The germline V gene has CDR1 SQVTM and CDR2 ANQGSEA. Trimming shortened V by 5 bases and J by 0 bases, and 4 bases separated the two germline ends. CDR3 in DNA: TGCAGCGTTTTGGCAACTAATGAAAAACTGTTTTTT. This gives the protein CSVLATNEKLFF.

This clonotype was counted a few times. The rearrangement links TRBV4-1 to TRBJ2-5; 7 bases map to TRBD2. V lost 1 base and J lost 4; bases outside the gene matches: 9. The V gene's germline CDR1 is MGHRA and CDR2 YSYEKL. The CDR3 runs 16 residues. The CDR3 reads CASSQGLAVDGETQYF. CDR3 nucleotides: TGCGCCAGCAGCCAAGGTCTAGCGGTTGACGGAGAGACCCAGTACTTC.

The chain uses TRBV7-8 and TRBJ2-7; 7 bases align to TRBD2. V trimming: 6 bases; J trimming: 1 base; junction bases outside the gene matches: 12. The CDR3 sequence is 16 residues long. Per germline, CDR1 SGHVS and CDR2 FQNEAQ. The CDR3 is CASSPMGGVGSYEQYF. The CDR3 DNA reads as TGTGCCAGCAGTCCTATGGGGGGGGTTGGGTCCTACGAGCAGTACTTC.

As for this clonotype: An end of the junction does not agree with germline; a read error may underlie this. The chain recombines TRBV7-2 with TRBJ2-5; 9 bases map to TRBD1. The CDR3 consists of 15 residues. Looked up from germline, CDR1 is SGHTA and CDR2 is FQGNSA. In DNA, the CDR3 is TGTGTCAGCAGATTCGGGACAGGGAACCAAGAGACCCAGTACTTC. Amino acids: CVSRFGTGNQETQYF.

The chain employs TRBV2 and TRBJ1-6; D gene ambiguous. This CDR3 has 14 residues. Trimming pared 5 bases from V and 6 bases from J, leaving 11 bases between. Germline lookup yields CDR1 SNHLY and CDR2 FYNNEI. The DNA of the CDR3 is TGTGCCAGCAGTTTCGGTCTGCCTAATTCACCCCTCCACTTT. Its protein product is CASSFGLPNSPLHF. The entire variable domain, with the rest obtained from reference TRBV2 and TRBJ1-6, is as follows: EPEVTQTPSHQVTQMGQEVILRCVPISNHLYFYWYRQILGQKVEFLVSFYNNEISEKSEIFDDQFSVERPDGSNFTLKIRSTKLEDSAMYFCASSFGLPNSPLHFGNGTRLTVT.

This clonotype was counted ten times or more. The J gene is TRBJ1-1, the V gene TRBV7-9, with D perhaps matching TRBD1 (5 bases). Trimming cost V 0 bases and J 4 bases, with 12 bases left between them. Per germline, CDR1 SEHNR and CDR2 FQNEAQ (reference sequence). The CDR3 covers 15 residues. This CDR3 is CASSLAGVGGTEAFF. The CDR3 nucleotides are TGTGCCAGCAGCTTAGCTGGGGTGGGGGGCACTGAAGCTTTCTTT.

Only one count was recorded for this clonotype. Here the CDR3 omits its conserved ending phenylalanine or tryptophan, so a read error is the likely source. The limits of the CDR3 on the DNA are not certain, so only TCRdb's listed CDR3 is given. The V gene is TRBV2, the J gene TRBJ1-2; TRBD1 is the table's D call, not checked against the DNA. Both ends counted, the CDR3 spans 11 residues. Germline V gives CDR1 SNHLY, CDR2 FYNNEI. The CDR3: CASSEGGRGTY.

This clonotype was detected many times. The chain is built from TRBV7-3 and TRBJ2-7; D is undetermined. The CDR3 extends over 14 amino acids. The germline CDR1 and CDR2 sequences are SGHTA and FQGTGA. V was shortened by 2 bases and J by 5 bases, with 13 bases between the two germline ends. The CDR3, as DNA: TGTGCCAGCAGCTTACTTGGACCTTCGGACGAGCAGTACTTC. Amino acid sequence: CASSLLGPSDEQYF.

The chain is built from TRBV19 and TRBJ1-5, with 10 positions matching TRBD1. Germline CDR1 and CDR2: LNHDA and SQIVND (reference sequence). CDR3 length equals 15 residues. With V trimmed by 5 bases and J by 6 bases, 7 bases remained unmatched. The chain's CDR3 is CASSSRGQGTQPQHF. CDR3 nucleotide sequence: TGTGCCAGTAGTTCACGGGGACAGGGGACTCAGCCCCAGCATTTT.

This clonotype was observed many times. The gene calls are TRBV19 and TRBJ1-1; D is unclear. This CDR3 comprises 14 residues. V lost 4 bases to trimming and J lost 1 base, with 10 bases between them. Germline lookup yields CDR1 LNHDA and CDR2 SQIVND (reference sequence). The CDR3 nucleotides are TGTGCCAGTAGTACTCAACAGCGGAACACTGAAGCTTTCTTT. This codes for CASSTQQRNTEAFF.

This clonotype was counted ten times or more. The J gene is TRBJ1-1, the V gene TRBV9; a possible D gene is TRBD1 (5 bases). CDR3 length equals 16 residues. Germline V gene data show CDR1 as SGDLS and CDR2 as YYNGEE. V lost 0 bases and J 1 base, leaving 13 bases between the germline ends. CDR3 loop: CASSVDQGGGNTEAFF. CDR3 DNA sequence: TGTGCCAGCAGCGTAGATCAGGGCGGCGGGAACACTGAAGCTTTCTTT.

This clonotype was seen at least ten times. The CDR3 here is CSARVELAEAFF. CDR3 nucleotide sequence: TGCAGTGCTAGAGTGGAACTGGCTGAAGCTTTCTTT. This chain links TRBV20-1 with TRBJ1-1; D ambiguous. This CDR3 region has 12 residues. Per the germline V gene, CDR1 is DFQATT and CDR2 is SNEGSKA (reference sequence). Trimming left V 1 base short and J 6 bases short, with 9 bases between.

This clonotype has more than one count but fewer than ten. This chain joins TRBV19 and TRBJ1-1; a possible D gene is TRBD1 (6 bases). With 6 bases removed from V and 1 base from J, the gap between germline ends came to 21 bases. The V gene's germline CDR1 is LNHDA and CDR2 SQIVND (reference sequence). The CDR3 has 17 residues. The CDR3 sequence is CASRSGARERGNTEAFF. CDR3 DNA: TGTGCCAGTAGATCAGGGGCGAGGGAAAGGGGGAACACTGAAGCTTTCTTT.

This clonotype has only one observation. This chain joins TRBV29-1 and TRBJ1-6; 7 bases are a match to TRBD1. Germline lookup yields CDR1 SQVTM and CDR2 ANQGSEA. CDR3 length: 15 residues. V was pared by 6 bases and J by 6 bases, with 11 bases of the junction left unmatched. CDR3 nucleotide sequence: TGCAGCGTGCAAGAGGCAGGGGGAAGTAATTCACCCCTCCACTTT. This codes for CSVQEAGGSNSPLHF.

The chain employs TRBV20-1 and TRBJ1-3; a weak D match, TRBD1 (5 bases). Per the germline V gene, CDR1 is DFQATT and CDR2 is SNEGSKA (reference sequence). The CDR3 runs 15 residues. The germline V and J ends were trimmed by 0 bases and 4 bases, with 13 bases remaining between them. CDR3 nucleotide sequence: TGCAGTGCTAGAGATGGGAGGGGTTACGGAAACACCATATATTTT. Translating it yields CSARDGRGYGNTIYF.

A few counts support this clonotype. CDR3 bases: TGTGCCAGCAGCCCCGGGCCTTCAACTAATGAAAAACTGTTTTTT. Translating gives CASSPGPSTNEKLFF. The V call is TRBV7-6, the J call TRBJ1-4; D is ambiguous. Germline V CDR1 and CDR2: SGHVS, FNYEAQ. V lost 5 bases and J lost 0, with 10 bases in between. CDR3 size: 15 residues.

Of note for this clonotype: Given a much more abundant clone one base away, this may be a read error. This chain uses TRBV2 with TRBJ1-2, with D tentatively TRBD1 (5 bases). The CDR3 has 13 amino acids. The V end was cut by 8 bases, the J end by 10 bases, with 20 bases between. The germline V gene has CDR1 SNHLY and CDR2 FYNNEI. CDR3: CASGQGAAQAYTF. The CDR3 DNA reads as TGTGCCAGCGGCCAAGGGGCAGCGCAGGCCTACACCTTC.

This clonotype was seen once. The chain carries TRBV14 and TRBJ1-1; tentative D call: TRBD1 (6 bases). V was pared by 1 base and J by 1 base, with 10 bases between. Germline CDR1 and CDR2: SGHDN and FVKESK. This CDR3 contains 15 residues. This chain's CDR3 is CASSQGAGANTEAFF. CDR3 sequence (DNA): TGTGCCAGCAGCCAAGGGGCGGGGGCGAACACTGAAGCTTTCTTT.

On this clonotype: A much larger clone lies a single base off, so this may be a read error. This chain links TRBV12-3 or TRBV12-4 with TRBJ1-1; D call uncertain. The CDR3 loop spans 10 amino acids. CDR3 in DNA: TGTGCCAGCAGTTCCGGATATGCTTCCTTT. Its translation is CASSSGYASF.